The 12 T cell receptor beta chains listed next were all sequenced from one sample in a study of blood T cells in healthy people across ages. It was with a sample-barcoded 5' primer and a J-beta primer mix that a second PCR of roughly 6 to 11 cycles was run. MiXCR was run by TCRdb on the 5' RACE reads, yielding one entry per CDR3 protein. This sample has some 1.5 million distinct CDR3 sequences, with 25% to 30% found just once. The sequenced sample was blood. Receptors were obtained from a woman aged 25 to 39 in good health.

The chain links TRBV14 to TRBJ2-5, with TRBD2 as a possible D gene (5 bases). The CDR3 contains 14 residues. The V end was cut by 1 base, the J end by 4 bases, with 10 bases between. The V gene's germline CDR1 is SGHDN and CDR2 FVKESK. CDR3 sequence reads: CASSQVRERETQYF. The CDR3, as DNA: TGTGCCAGCAGCCAAGTACGGGAACGAGAGACCCAGTACTTC.

The sample holds a few counts of this clonotype. The chain has TRBV20-1 and TRBJ2-7; TRBD2 agrees at 11 bases. CDR1 DFQATT and CDR2 SNEGSKA come from the germline V gene (reference sequence). Unmatched junction bases numbered 9, after V lost 4 bases and J lost 7 bases. CDR3 size: 14 residues. The CDR3 loop is CSAISGRADNEQYF. In nucleotides, the CDR3 is TGCAGTGCTATTAGCGGGAGGGCGGACAATGAGCAGTACTTC.

The chain links TRBV14 to TRBJ2-3; D perhaps matches TRBD1 (6 bases). Deletions cut 1 base from V and 5 bases from J, with 19 bases between. The germline gives CDR1 SGHDN, CDR2 FVKESK. This CDR3 region has 17 residues. The CDR3 reads CASSQAKRLTGLDTQYF. CDR3 bases: TGTGCCAGCAGCCAAGCGAAAAGACTCACAGGGCTAGATACGCAGTATTTT.

About this clonotype: One end of the junction fails to match germline, which may point to a read error. The chain uses TRBV11-2 and TRBJ2-1, with D tentatively TRBD1 or TRBD2 (6 bases each). The CDR3 is 15 residues long. Germline CDR1 SGHAT, CDR2 FQNNGV. The CDR3, as DNA: TGTACCAGCAGCCCCCAGGGGCGGGACTACAATGAGCAGTTCTTC. Its protein product is CTSSPQGRDYNEQFF.

This clonotype was detected only a few times. The chain couples TRBV7-2 to TRBJ2-1; 8 bases align to TRBD2. The CDR3 is 13 amino acids. CDR1 and CDR2 (germline): SGHTA, FQGNSA. With V trimmed by 3 bases and J by 11 bases, 6 bases remained unmatched. The CDR3 DNA is TGTGCCAGCAGCTTCCAACTAGCGGAGAAGCAGTTCTTC. Protein: CASSFQLAEKQFF. The full variable domain, its missing parts supplied by reference TRBV7-2 and TRBJ2-1, is GAGVSQSPSNKVTEKGKDVELRCDPISGHTALYWYRQSLGQGLEFLIYFQGNSAPDKSGLPSDRFSAERTGGSVSTLTIQRTQQEDSAVYLCASSFQLAEKQFFGPGTRLTVL.

CDR3 amino acids: CASSPPTSGSTYEQYF. The CDR3 DNA follows: TGCGCCAGCAGCCCCCCGACTAGCGGGAGTACCTACGAGCAGTACTTC. This chain connects TRBV5-1 to TRBJ2-7, with 12 bases lining up with TRBD2. This CDR3 spans 16 amino acids. Germline lookup yields CDR1 SGHRS and CDR2 YFSETQ. The V and J ends lost 4 bases and 2 bases, in that order; junction bases with no gene match: 7.

The V gene is TRBV7-9, the J gene TRBJ1-5; D gene unclear. The CDR3 is 12 residues long. Per germline, CDR1 SEHNR and CDR2 FQNEAQ (reference sequence). V gave up 4 bases and J gave up 7 bases, with 8 bases separating them. CDR3 bases: TGTGCCAGCAGCTCCCACGGGCAGCCCCAGCATTTT. As protein: CASSSHGQPQHF.

This clonotype appeared a few times. The genes are TRBV6-1 and TRBJ1-2; D gene uncertain. This CDR3 spans 11 amino acids. Trimming took off 6 bases at V and 7 bases at J, with 9 bases between the two ends. Germline-derived CDR1 and CDR2 are MNHNS and SASEGT. CDR3 residues: CASRETAGYTF. For the CDR3, the DNA is TGTGCCAGCAGGGAGACCGCTGGCTACACCTTC.

This chain joins TRBV7-6 and TRBJ2-7; 7 nucleotides line up with TRBD2. This CDR3 spans 18 amino acids. V gave up 5 bases and J gave up 0 bases; unmatched junction bases: 16. The germline V gene has CDR1 SGHVS and CDR2 FNYEAQ. The CDR3 is CASSRTREGTVVSYEQYF. CDR3 nucleotide sequence: TGTGCCAGCAGCCGCACCAGGGAGGGGACCGTGGTCTCCTACGAGCAGTACTTC.

This chain uses TRBV10-3 with TRBJ2-1, with D maybe TRBD2 (5 bases). This CDR3 spans 13 amino acids. CDR1 and CDR2 from the germline V gene are ENHRY and SYGVKD. Trimming left V 9 bases short and J 7 bases short, with 16 bases between. CDR3 region: CAINGEGGNEQFF. CDR3 sequence (DNA): TGTGCCATAAATGGAGAGGGCGGGAATGAGCAGTTCTTC.

The chain recombines TRBV20-1 with TRBJ1-2; the D gene is possibly TRBD1 (5 bases). V was clipped by 6 bases and J by 3 bases, with 17 bases between them. The CDR3 has 14 residues. CDR1 and CDR2 (germline): DFQATT, SNEGSKA (reference sequence). CDR3 amino acids: CSAQRDGIYYGYTF. CDR3 DNA: TGCAGTGCCCAAAGGGACGGTATTTACTATGGCTACACCTTC.

At least ten counts were recorded for this clonotype. The chain employs TRBV29-1 and TRBJ2-5; the D gene is possibly TRBD1 (6 bases). Germline values: CDR1 SQVTM, CDR2 ANQGSEA. V lost 2 bases, J lost 6 bases, and 19 bases lay in between. The CDR3 length is 15 residues. In nucleotides, the CDR3 is TGCAGCGTTGAAAAGAGGGAGCAGGGGAAAAAGACCCAGTACTTC. Translation gives CSVEKREQGKKTQYF. Using reference TRBV29-1 and TRBJ2-5 for the parts outside the CDR3, the full variable domain is SAVISQKPSRDICQRGTSLTIQCQVDSQVTMMFWYRQQPGQSLTLIATANQGSEATYESGFVIDKFPISRPNLTFSTLTVSNMSPEDSSIYLCSVEKREQGKKTQYFGPGTRLLVL.